This T cell receptor beta chain was captured by sequencing in a study of CD8 T cells in ankylosing spondylitis. Study findings and constraints: A motif in TCR beta, a set of 8 or 9 highly homologous variants, appeared characteristic of ankylosing spondylitis blood. Reports say disease-linked clones showed up significantly more in matched ankylosing spondylitis synovial fluid. As for the disease-linked clones, they showed a CD8+ phenotype and occurred at relatively low frequencies in peripheral blood.

The V end lost 4 bases, the J end lost 3 bases, and 14 bases lay between the germline ends. The CDR3 has 14 residues. From germline, CDR1 is SGHDT and CDR2 YYEEEE. Remarks on this clonotype: Its antigen is not identified.

Quantitative molecular-barcoded 5'-RACE generated the TCR beta libraries. Each CDR3 protein is one row after TCRdb ran MiXCR on the 5' RACE reads. Among 220,000 or so distinct CDR3 sequences, 15% to 20% were seen once, and the ten largest hold 40% to 50%. This TCR came from a male donor with ankylosing spondylitis. This chain links TRBV5-6 with TRBJ2-7, with D possibly matching TRBD1 (5 bases). Sequences were obtained from blood, either unsorted or a sorted T cell fraction (not recorded which). In DNA form, the CDR3 reads TGTGCCAGCAGCGGCTCAGGGCAAAACTACGAGCAGTACTTC. It yields the protein CASSGSGQNYEQYF. Full variable domain (remainder filled in from reference TRBV5-6 and TRBJ2-7): DAGVTQSPTHLIKTRGQQVTLRCSPKSGHDTVSWYQQALGQGPQFIFQYYEEEERQRGNFPDRFSGHQFPNYSSELNVNALLLGDSALYLCASSGSGQNYEQYFGPGTRLTVT.